This TCR beta chain is drawn from a study of CD8 T cells in ankylosing spondylitis. Notes on the study in general: Matched ankylosing spondylitis synovial fluid reportedly contained a significantly enriched population of disease-linked clones. A motif in TCR beta, a set of roughly 8 highly homologous variants, appeared characteristic of ankylosing spondylitis blood. In synovial fluid and blood from reactive arthritis, some motif variants were previously reported.

This CDR3 spans 15 amino acids. The V end was cut by 0 bases, the J end by 0 bases, with 7 bases between. CDR1 is MGHRA and CDR2 is YSYEKL in the germline V gene. TCR beta libraries were made by quantitative 5'-RACE with molecular barcodes. TCRdb re-derived calls from the 5' RACE reads in MiXCR, one entry per CDR3 protein. This table has around 340,000 distinct CDR3 sequences, 20% appearing once. This clonotype was detected only a few times. Antigen specificity is unknown. The origin of this receptor is a male donor with ankylosing spondylitis or in good health (not recorded which). The chain links TRBV4-1 to TRBJ2-3; D gene ambiguous. Sequenced material: blood, either unsorted or a sorted T cell fraction (not recorded which). The CDR3 sequence: CASSQEDTSTDTQYF. DNA of the CDR3: TGCGCCAGCAGCCAAGAGGATACTAGCACAGATACGCAGTATTTT.